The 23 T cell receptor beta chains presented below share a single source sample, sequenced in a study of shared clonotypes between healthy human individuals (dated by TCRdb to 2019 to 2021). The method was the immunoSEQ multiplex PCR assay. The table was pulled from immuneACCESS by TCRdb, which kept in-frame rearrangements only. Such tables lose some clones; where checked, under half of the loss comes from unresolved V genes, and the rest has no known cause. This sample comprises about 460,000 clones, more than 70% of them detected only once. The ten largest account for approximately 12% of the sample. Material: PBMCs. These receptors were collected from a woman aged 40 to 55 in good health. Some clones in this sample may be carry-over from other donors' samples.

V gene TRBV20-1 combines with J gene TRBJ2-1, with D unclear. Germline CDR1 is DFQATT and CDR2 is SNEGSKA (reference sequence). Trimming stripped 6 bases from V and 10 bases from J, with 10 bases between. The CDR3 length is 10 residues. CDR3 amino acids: CSAQISEQFF. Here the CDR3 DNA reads TGCAGTGCCCAAATTTCAGAGCAGTTCTTC.

CDR3 in DNA: TGTGCCAGCAGCTTAGATATCGCGACTGAAGCTTTCTTT. It is translated as CASSLDIATEAFF. The chain joins TRBV11-2 to TRBJ1-1; no firm D call. The CDR3 consists of 13 residues. CDR1 is SGHAT and CDR2 is FQNNGV in the germline V gene. V was pared by 0 bases and J by 5 bases, with 7 bases between.

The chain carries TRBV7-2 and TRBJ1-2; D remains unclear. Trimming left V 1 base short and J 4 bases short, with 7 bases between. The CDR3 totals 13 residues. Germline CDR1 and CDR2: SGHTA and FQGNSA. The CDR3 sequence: CASSLVTSYGYTF. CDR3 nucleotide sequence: TGTGCCAGCAGCTTAGTTACGTCCTATGGCTACACCTTC.

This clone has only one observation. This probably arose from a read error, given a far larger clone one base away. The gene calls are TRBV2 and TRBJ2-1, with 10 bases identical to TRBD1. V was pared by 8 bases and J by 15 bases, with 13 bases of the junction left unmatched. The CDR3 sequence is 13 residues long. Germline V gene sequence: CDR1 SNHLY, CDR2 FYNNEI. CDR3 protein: CASCGSGQGPWFF. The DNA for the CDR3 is TGTGCCAGCTGTGGCTCGGGACAGGGGCCCTGGTTCTTC.

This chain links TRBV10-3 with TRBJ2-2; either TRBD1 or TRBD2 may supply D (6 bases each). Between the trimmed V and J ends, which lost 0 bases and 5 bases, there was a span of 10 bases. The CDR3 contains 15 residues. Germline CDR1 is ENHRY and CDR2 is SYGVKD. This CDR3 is CAISESGGGTGELFF. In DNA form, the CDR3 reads TGTGCCATCAGTGAGTCGGGGGGCGGGACCGGGGAGCTGTTTTTT.

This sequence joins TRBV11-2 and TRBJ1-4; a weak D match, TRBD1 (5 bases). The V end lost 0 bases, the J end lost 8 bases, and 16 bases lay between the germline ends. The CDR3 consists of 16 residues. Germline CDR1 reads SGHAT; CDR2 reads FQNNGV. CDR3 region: CASSLEYQGGGEKLFF. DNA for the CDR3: TGTGCCAGCAGCTTAGAATACCAGGGCGGGGGAGAAAAACTGTTTTTT.

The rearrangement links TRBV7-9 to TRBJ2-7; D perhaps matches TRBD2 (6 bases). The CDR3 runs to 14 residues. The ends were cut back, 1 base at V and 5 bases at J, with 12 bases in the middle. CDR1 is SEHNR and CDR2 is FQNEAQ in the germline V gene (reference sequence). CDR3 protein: CASSLVGGPHEQYF. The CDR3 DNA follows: TGTGCCAGCAGCTTAGTCGGAGGGCCCCACGAGCAGTACTTC.

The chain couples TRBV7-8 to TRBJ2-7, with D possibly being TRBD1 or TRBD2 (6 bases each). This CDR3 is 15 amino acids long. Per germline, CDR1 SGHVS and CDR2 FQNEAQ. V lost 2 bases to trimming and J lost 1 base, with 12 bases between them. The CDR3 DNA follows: TGTGCCAGCAGCTTAAGGGGGGTCGGATCCTACGAGCAGTACTTC. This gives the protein CASSLRGVGSYEQYF.

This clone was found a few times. The CDR3 DNA reads as TGTGCCAGCAAGAGTGTGCCTGGGGCCAACGTCCTGACTTTC. Its protein product is CASKSVPGANVLTF. V gene TRBV27 combines with J gene TRBJ2-6; D is unresolved. The CDR3 covers 14 residues. V shed 7 bases and J shed 2 bases, with 9 bases lying between them. Germline V CDR1 and CDR2: MNHEY, SMNVEV (reference sequence).

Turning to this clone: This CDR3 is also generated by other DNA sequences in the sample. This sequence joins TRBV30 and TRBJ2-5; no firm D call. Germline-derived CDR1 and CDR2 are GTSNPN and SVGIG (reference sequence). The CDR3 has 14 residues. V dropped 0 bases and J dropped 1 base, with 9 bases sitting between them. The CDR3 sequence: CAWSVVATQETQYF. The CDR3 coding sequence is TGTGCCTGGAGTGTAGTTGCAACCCAAGAGACCCAGTACTTC.

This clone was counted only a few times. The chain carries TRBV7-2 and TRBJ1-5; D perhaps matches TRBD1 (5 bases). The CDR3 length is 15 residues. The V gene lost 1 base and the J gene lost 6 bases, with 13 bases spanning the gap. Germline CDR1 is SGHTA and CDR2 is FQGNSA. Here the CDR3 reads CASSLGAREGQPQHF. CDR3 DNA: TGTGCCAGCAGCTTAGGGGCCAGGGAGGGTCAGCCCCAGCATTTT.

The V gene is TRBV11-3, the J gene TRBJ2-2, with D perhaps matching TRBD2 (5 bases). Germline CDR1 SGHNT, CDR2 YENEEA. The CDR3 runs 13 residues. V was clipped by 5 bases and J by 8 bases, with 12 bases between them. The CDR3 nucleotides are TGTGCCAGCAGCGTCGGACTCCTAGGGGAGCTGTTTTTT. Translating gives CASSVGLLGELFF.

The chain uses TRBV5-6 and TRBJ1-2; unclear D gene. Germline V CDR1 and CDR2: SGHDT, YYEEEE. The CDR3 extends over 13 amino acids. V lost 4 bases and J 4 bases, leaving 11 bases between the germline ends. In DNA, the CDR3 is TGTGCCAGCAGCCCTGACGGGGTCTATGGCTACACCTTC. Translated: CASSPDGVYGYTF.

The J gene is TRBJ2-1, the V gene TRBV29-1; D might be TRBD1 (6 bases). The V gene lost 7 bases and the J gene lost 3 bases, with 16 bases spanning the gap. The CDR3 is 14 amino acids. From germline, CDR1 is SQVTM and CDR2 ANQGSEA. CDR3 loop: CSANNRAIYNEQFF. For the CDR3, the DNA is TGCAGCGCCAACAACAGGGCTATCTACAATGAGCAGTTCTTC.

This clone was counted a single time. CDR3: CASSDDSGAYTDTQYF. For the CDR3, the DNA is TGCGCCAGCAGTGATGACTCGGGAGCGTACACAGATACGCAGTATTTT. The chain carries TRBV10-2 and TRBJ2-3; maybe TRBD2 (6 bases). V lost 3 bases and J 2 bases, leaving 15 bases between the germline ends. Germline CDR1 reads WSHSY; CDR2 reads SAAADI. The CDR3 covers 16 residues.

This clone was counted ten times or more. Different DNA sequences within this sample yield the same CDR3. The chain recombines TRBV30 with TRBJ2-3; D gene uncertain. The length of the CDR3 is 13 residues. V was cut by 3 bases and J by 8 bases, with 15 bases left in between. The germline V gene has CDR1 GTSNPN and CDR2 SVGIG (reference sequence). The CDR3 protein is CAWRSVQSATQYF. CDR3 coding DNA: TGTGCCTGGAGGTCGGTTCAATCGGCTACGCAGTATTTT.

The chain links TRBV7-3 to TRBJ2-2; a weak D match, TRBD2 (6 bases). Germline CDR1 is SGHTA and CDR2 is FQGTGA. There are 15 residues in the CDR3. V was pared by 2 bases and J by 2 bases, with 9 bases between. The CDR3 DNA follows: TGTGCCAGCAGCTTACCGGGAGACAACACCGGGGAGCTGTTTTTT. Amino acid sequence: CASSLPGDNTGELFF.

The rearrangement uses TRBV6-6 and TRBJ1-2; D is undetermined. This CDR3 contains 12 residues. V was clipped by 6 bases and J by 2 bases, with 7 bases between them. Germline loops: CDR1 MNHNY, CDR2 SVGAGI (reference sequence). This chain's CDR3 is CASRVENYGYTF. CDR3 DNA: TGTGCCAGCAGGGTGGAGAACTATGGCTACACCTTC.

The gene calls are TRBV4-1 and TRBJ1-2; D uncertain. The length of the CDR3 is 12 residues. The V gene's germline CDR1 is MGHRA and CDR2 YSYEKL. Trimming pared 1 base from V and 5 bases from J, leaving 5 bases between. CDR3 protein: CASSQGVYGYTF. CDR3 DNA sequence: TGCGCCAGCAGCCAAGGGGTATATGGCTACACCTTC.

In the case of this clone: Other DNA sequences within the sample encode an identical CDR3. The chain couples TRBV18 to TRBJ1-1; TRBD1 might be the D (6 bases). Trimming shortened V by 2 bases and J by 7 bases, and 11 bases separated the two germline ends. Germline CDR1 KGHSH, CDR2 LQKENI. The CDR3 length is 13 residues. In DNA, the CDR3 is TGTGCCAGCTCACCAGAGGGGGGTGGTGAAGCTTTCTTT. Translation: CASSPEGGGEAFF.

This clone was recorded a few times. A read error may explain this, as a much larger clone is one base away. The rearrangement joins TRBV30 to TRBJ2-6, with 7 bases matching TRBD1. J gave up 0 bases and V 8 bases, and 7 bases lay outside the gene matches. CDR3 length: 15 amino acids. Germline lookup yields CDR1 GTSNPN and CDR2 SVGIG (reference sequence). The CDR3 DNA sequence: TGTGCCCAGGGGACAGACCTCTCTGGGGCCAACGTCCTGACTTTC. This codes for CAQGTDLSGANVLTF.

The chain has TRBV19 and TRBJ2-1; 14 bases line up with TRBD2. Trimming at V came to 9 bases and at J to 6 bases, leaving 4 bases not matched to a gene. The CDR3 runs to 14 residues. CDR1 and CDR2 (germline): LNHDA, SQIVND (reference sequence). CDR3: CASRLAGGANEQFF. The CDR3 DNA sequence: TGTGCCAGCCGACTAGCGGGAGGGGCCAATGAGCAGTTCTTC.

The chain's CDR3 is CASSPSPKDEQFF. The DNA of the CDR3 is TGCGCCAGCAGCCCCTCGCCAAAGGATGAGCAGTTCTTC. The rearrangement joins TRBV5-1 to TRBJ2-1, with unresolved D. Trimming took 4 bases from V and 8 from J, leaving 13 bases between them. The CDR3 consists of 13 residues. Germline V gene lookup returns CDR1 SGHRS and CDR2 YFSETQ. The full variable domain, completed using reference TRBV5-1 and TRBJ2-1, is KAGVTQTPRYLIKTRGQQVTLSCSPISGHRSVSWYQQTPGQGLQFLFEYFSETQRNKGNFPGRFSGRQFSNSRSEMNVSTLELGDSALYLCASSPSPKDEQFFGPGTRLTVL.